Shown below are 10 T cell receptor beta chains from a single sample sequenced in a study of shared clonotypes between healthy human individuals. The repertoire was sequenced with immunoSEQ multiplex PCR; TCRdb's copy has only in-frame clones and lacks some. There are more than 2,000,000 clones in the sample; around 94% occur only once, and about 0.13% lies in the top ten. Sequencing was carried out using naive CD4+ T cells sorted from blood. Subset specified: CD45RA+ positively selected. These receptors were obtained from a man between 18 and 35 years old in good health.

This chain uses TRBV27 with TRBJ1-6; D is possibly TRBD1 (5 bases). Germline V gene data show CDR1 as MNHEY and CDR2 as SMNVEV (reference sequence). This CDR3 has 12 amino acids. V was pared by 0 bases and J by 14 bases, with 8 bases between. CDR3 sequence: CASSLSGVALHF. For the CDR3, the DNA is TGTGCCAGCAGTTTATCAGGGGTCGCCCTCCACTTT.

V is TRBV5-4 and J is TRBJ1-1, with D perhaps TRBD1 (6 bases). Germline CDR1 is SGHNT and CDR2 is YYREEE (reference sequence). V shed 4 bases and J shed 3 bases, with 22 bases lying between them. The CDR3 has 17 amino acids. DNA for the CDR3: TGTGCCAGCAGCCCAAGTTCCGGGGGGGCGCAAGACACTGAAGCTTTCTTT. Its protein product is CASSPSSGGAQDTEAFF.

This sequence joins TRBV2 and TRBJ2-1; TRBD2 matches at 9 bases. Unmatched junction bases numbered 16, after V lost 6 bases and J lost 7 bases. The V gene's germline CDR1 is SNHLY and CDR2 FYNNEI. The CDR3 is 17 amino acids. The CDR3, as DNA: TGTGCCAGCAGGGAGAGACTAGCGGCGCTCATTTTGAATGAGCAGTTCTTC. Translating gives CASRERLAALILNEQFF.

The chain is built from TRBV5-6 and TRBJ2-7, with TRBD1 as a possible D gene (6 bases). The CDR3 loop spans 15 amino acids. Trimming pared 4 bases from V and 0 bases from J, leaving 14 bases between. Germline values: CDR1 SGHDT, CDR2 YYEEEE. CDR3 amino acids: CASSLGQLSSYEQYF. In DNA form, the CDR3 reads TGTGCCAGCAGCCTCGGACAGCTCAGCTCCTACGAGCAGTACTTC.

CDR3 protein: CASSSQGASGANVLTF. CDR3 sequence (DNA): TGTGCCAGCAGCTCACAGGGAGCCTCTGGGGCCAACGTCCTGACTTTC. J is TRBJ2-6 and V is TRBV7-3; TRBD1 might be the D (6 bases). Trimming stripped 4 bases from V and 0 bases from J, with 10 bases between. CDR1 and CDR2 (germline): SGHTA, FQGTGA. This CDR3 contains 16 residues.

The J gene is TRBJ2-7, the V gene TRBV28, with 7 bases identical to TRBD1. This CDR3 has 15 residues. Trimming removed 7 bases from V and 0 bases from J; junction bases left unmatched: 9. The germline CDR1 and CDR2 sequences are MDHEN and SYDVKM. The CDR3: CASKQGLGPSYEQYF. The CDR3 DNA is TGTGCCAGCAAACAGGGGCTGGGGCCCTCCTACGAGCAGTACTTC.

The chain is built from TRBV11-3 and TRBJ2-5, with 15 positions matching TRBD2. With 4 bases clipped from V and 5 bases from J, the junction kept 8 bases outside the gene matches. Germline-derived CDR1 and CDR2 are SGHNT and YENEEA. CDR3 length: 17 amino acids. The CDR3 DNA reads TGTGCCAGCAGCTCCGGACTAGCGGGAGGGTTTTGGGAGACCCAGTACTTC. As protein: CASSSGLAGGFWETQYF.

The chain recombines TRBV30 with TRBJ2-1, with 8 bases matching TRBD1. The CDR3 totals 15 residues. Per germline, CDR1 GTSNPN and CDR2 SVGIG (reference sequence). The V gene end was trimmed by 1 base and the J gene end by 1 base; junction bases not matched to a gene: 3. This CDR3 reads CAWSGQGKSYNEQFF. CDR3 sequence (DNA): TGTGCCTGGAGTGGACAGGGGAAATCCTACAATGAGCAGTTCTTC.

Comment on this clone: Additional DNA sequences in this sample encode the identical CDR3. The gene calls are TRBV25-1 and TRBJ1-6; TRBD1 agrees at 8 bases. Germline assignment: CDR1 MGHDK and CDR2 SYGVNS. This CDR3 contains 13 residues. V shed 4 bases and J 10 bases; nucleotides not matched to a gene: 3. CDR3 region: CASSGTGKSPLHF. CDR3 nucleotides: TGTGCCAGCAGTGGGACAGGGAAATCACCCCTCCACTTT.

The rearrangement uses TRBV10-3 and TRBJ1-4; 10 positions agree with TRBD1. Trimming removed 10 bases from V and 6 bases from J; junction bases left unmatched: 8. CDR1 and CDR2 from the germline V gene are ENHRY and SYGVKD. This CDR3 spans 14 amino acids. The CDR3 DNA reads TGTGCCACCCGAGACAGGGGGCGCGATGAAAAACTGTTTTTT. Its translation is CATRDRGRDEKLFF.